This T cell receptor beta chain is drawn from a study of shared clonotypes between healthy human individuals. Some clones are missing from TCRdb's copy, which holds only in-frame ones; the method was immunoSEQ multiplex PCR. The sample includes about 1.5 million clones, roughly 96% of them seen just once. The germline CDR1 and CDR2 sequences are MGHDK and SYGVNS. The CDR3 is 14 amino acids. Trimming took 2 bases from V and 5 from J, leaving 12 bases between them. Healthy adults negative for HIV, lacking recent acute infections or vaccinations, served as donors. The sample was naive CD4+ T cells sorted from blood. Subset indicated: CD45RA+ positively selected. J is TRBJ1-2 and V is TRBV25-1; possibly TRBD1 for D (5 bases). This sequence originates from a man younger than 40 in good health. DNA for the CDR3: TGTGCCAGCAGTGAAATGGGGACCTTTTATGGCTACACCTTC. This encodes CASSEMGTFYGYTF.